The clone carrying this TCR beta chain showed up just a few times. Its matching antigen is unknown. The study left out patients who had uncontrolled infection, other autoimmune disease, pregnancy or lactation. Extraction of PBMCs used roughly 9.6 ml of fresh peripheral blood. The investigators amplified TCR beta CDR3 regions from RNA transcripts. The TCR CDR3 was amplified in a first-round RT-PCR using the HTBI primer set. Each CDR3 protein gets one entry after TCRdb re-called the multiplex PCR reads with MiXCR. The sample includes 400,000 to 550,000 distinct CDR3 sequences, around an eighth seen only once; the top ten take around a sixth. The sample is drawn from a study of T cells in Graves' hyperthyroidism and ophthalmopathy. Study information: Sampling of peripheral blood happened at initial diagnosis, prior to any treatment. Study-level points and caveats: The model anticipated ophthalmopathy a median approximately six months pre-onset.

Germline values: CDR1 SEHNR, CDR2 FQNEAQ (reference sequence). The CDR3 has 13 amino acids. The V and J ends lost 5 bases and 4 bases respectively, with 11 bases between them. The chain carries TRBV7-9 and TRBJ1-1, with a possible D match to TRBD1 (5 bases). This TCR derives from a woman under 30 with Graves' hyperthyroidism. Sequencing was performed on blood. CDR3 bases: TGTGCCAGCAGCACGGGGGGAGTCACTGAAGCTTTCTTT. Protein product: CASSTGGVTEAFF.